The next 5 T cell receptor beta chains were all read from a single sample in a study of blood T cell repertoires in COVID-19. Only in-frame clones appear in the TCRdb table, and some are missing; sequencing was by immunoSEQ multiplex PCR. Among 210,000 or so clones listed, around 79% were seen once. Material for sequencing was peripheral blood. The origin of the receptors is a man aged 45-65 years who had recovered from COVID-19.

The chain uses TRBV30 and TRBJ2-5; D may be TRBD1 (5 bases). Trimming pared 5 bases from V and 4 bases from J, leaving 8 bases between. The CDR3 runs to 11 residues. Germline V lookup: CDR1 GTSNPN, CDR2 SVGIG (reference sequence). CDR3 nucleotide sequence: TGTGCCTGGGCAGGGCCAGAGACCCAGTACTTC. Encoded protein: CAWAGPETQYF.

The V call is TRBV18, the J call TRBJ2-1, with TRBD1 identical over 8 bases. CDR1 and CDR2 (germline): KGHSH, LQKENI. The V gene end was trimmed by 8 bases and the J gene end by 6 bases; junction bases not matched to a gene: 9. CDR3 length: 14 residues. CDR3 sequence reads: CASTSLDRVNEQFF. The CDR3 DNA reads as TGTGCCAGCACGTCACTGGACAGGGTCAATGAGCAGTTCTTC.

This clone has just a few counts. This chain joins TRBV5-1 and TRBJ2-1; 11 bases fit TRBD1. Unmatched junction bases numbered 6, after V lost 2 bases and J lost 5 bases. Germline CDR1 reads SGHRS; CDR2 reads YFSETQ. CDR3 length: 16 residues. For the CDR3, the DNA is TGCGCCAGCAGCTTCACCGGGACAGGGGGTAACAATGAGCAGTTCTTC. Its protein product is CASSFTGTGGNNEQFF. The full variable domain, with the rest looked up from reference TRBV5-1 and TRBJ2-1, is KAGVTQTPRYLIKTRGQQVTLSCSPISGHRSVSWYQQTPGQGLQFLFEYFSETQRNKGNFPGRFSGRQFSNSRSEMNVSTLELGDSALYLCASSFTGTGGNNEQFFGPGTRLTVL.

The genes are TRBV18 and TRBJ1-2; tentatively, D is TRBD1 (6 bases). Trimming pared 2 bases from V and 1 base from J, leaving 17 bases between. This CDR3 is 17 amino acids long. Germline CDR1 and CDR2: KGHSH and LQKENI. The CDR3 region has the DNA TGTGCCAGCTCACCAGTTGTGGGGGCGCAGTTTAACTATGGCTACACCTTC. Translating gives CASSPVVGAQFNYGYTF.

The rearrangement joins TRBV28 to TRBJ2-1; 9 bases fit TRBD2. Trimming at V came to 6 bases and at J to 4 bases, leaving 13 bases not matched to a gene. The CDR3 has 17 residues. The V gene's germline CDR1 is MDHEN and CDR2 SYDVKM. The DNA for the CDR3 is TGTGCCAGCAGCAGACTAGCGGCCCATCTGATTTACAATGAGCAGTTCTTC. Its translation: CASSRLAAHLIYNEQFF.